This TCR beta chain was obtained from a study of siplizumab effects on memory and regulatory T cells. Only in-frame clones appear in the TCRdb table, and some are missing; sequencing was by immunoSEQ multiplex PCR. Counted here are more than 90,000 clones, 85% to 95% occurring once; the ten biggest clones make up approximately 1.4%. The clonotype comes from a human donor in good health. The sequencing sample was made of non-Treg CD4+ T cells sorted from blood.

The CDR3 region has the DNA TGTGCCAGCAGCCTAGGGGAACAGGTCCAAGAGACCCAGTACTTC. Translation gives CASSLGEQVQETQYF. V gene TRBV5-8 combines with J gene TRBJ2-5; D might be TRBD1 (5 bases). V gave up 4 bases and J gave up 1 base, with 14 bases separating them. The CDR3 sequence is 15 residues long. Looked up from germline, CDR1 is SGHTS and CDR2 is YDEGEE.